The rows below give T cell receptor beta chains drawn from one sample of a study of blood T cells in healthy people across ages. TCRdb re-analysed the 5' RACE reads in MiXCR, keeping a single row per CDR3 protein. The sample holds 1.5 million to 1.9 million distinct CDR3 sequences; about 42% are singletons and the top ten take roughly 3.7%. The sequenced sample consisted of blood. These receptors all stem from a woman in her late teens or twenties in good health. Each CDR3 is given with its conserved first and last residue. D genes are given only for firm matches. Rows give clone size only sometimes, using once, few, many, or a class for an expanded clone.

-	few	TRBV15	TRBJ1-5	CATSRLGNQPQHF
-	-	TRBV4-1	TRBJ1-2	CASSSYREGEGNYGYTF
-	few	TRBV11-3	TRBJ2-6	CASSLWAGRVSSGANVLTF
-	few	TRBV4-3	TRBJ2-3	CASSPSVGAASTDTQYF
TRBD2	few	TRBV29-1	TRBJ2-1	CSSRSSGRYEQFF
-	-	TRBV4-1	TRBJ1-6	CASSQDWVAASPLHF
TRBD2	-	TRBV4-1	TRBJ2-7	CASSRTGTSGAYEQYF
-	-	TRBV2	TRBJ1-1	CASSFNAEAFF
TRBD2	-	TRBV12-3/TRBV12-4	TRBJ2-7	CASSLSGDLYEQYF
-	-	TRBV29-1	TRBJ1-5	CSVSLGSGGNQPQHF
-	-	TRBV13	TRBJ2-4	CASSLGRNIQYF
-	-	TRBV10-3	TRBJ1-6	CATAGAPNSPLHF
-	-	TRBV7-6	TRBJ1-1	CASSLEPGDNTEAFF
TRBD1	-	TRBV12-3/TRBV12-4	TRBJ2-1	CASSQGQGPYNEQFF
TRBD1	-	TRBV7-2	TRBJ2-3	CASSLYIPGQGAKDTQYF
-	-	TRBV6-6	TRBJ2-5	CASRPYRAETQYF
TRBD1	-	TRBV5-5	TRBJ1-2	CASSLILTGQGQWYGYTF
-	few	TRBV12-5	TRBJ1-2	CASGSAGGSSNYGYTF
-	-	TRBV10-3	TRBJ2-7	CAIKGSGLATDVSYEQYF
-	-	TRBV5-5	TRBJ2-7	CASSPDGSGYERYF
-	-	TRBV20-1	TRBJ2-1	CSARDRLGAVSYNEQFF
TRBD1	few	TRBV7-2	TRBJ1-5	CASSSPGQGAYSNQPQHF
TRBD2	-	TRBV7-9	TRBJ2-7	CASSHTSGEVDEQYF
TRBD2	-	TRBV7-8	TRBJ2-1	CASSLEPSGVSEVNEQFF